A selection of T cell receptor beta chains follows, all from one sample in a study of blood T cell repertoires in COVID-19. This table comes from immunoSEQ multiplex PCR, and its TCRdb copy is limited to in-frame clones, with some not included. The data show some 110,000 clones, 86% seen once. Sequenced material: peripheral blood. The receptors come from a man aged 40-50 years with acute or convalescent COVID-19. Each CDR3 is given with its conserved first and last residue. A D gene is named only where the DNA matches it firmly. Size tells how often a clone was seen (once, few, many) or the class of an expanded clone, and some rows leave it out.

cdr3_length	clone_size	d_call	j_call	v_call	cdr3_nt	cdr3_aa
15	.	.	TRBJ1-3	TRBV10-3	TGTGCCATCAGTGAGTCGGGGACAACCACCGACACCATATATTTT	CAISESGTTTDTIYF
16	.	TRBD2	TRBJ2-5	TRBV7-9	TGTGCCAGCAGCTCACGCACTCCGGGAGGCGGAGAGACCCAGTACTTC	CASSSRTPGGGETQYF
11	few	.	TRBJ1-1	TRBV2	TGTGCCAGCAGCGGGGTTACGGGGGCTTTCTTT	CASSGVTGAFF
15	.	.	TRBJ1-6	TRBV10-1	TGCGCCAGCAGTGAATCTCGGACTCCCAATTCACCCCTCCACTTT	CASSESRTPNSPLHF
14	.	.	TRBJ1-1	TRBV6-1	TGTGCCAGCAGTGACCCCTGGCAAAACACTGAAGCTTTCTTT	CASSDPWQNTEAFF
13	.	.	TRBJ2-7	TRBV12-5	TGTGCTAGTGGACCACTAACCACCTACGAGCAGTACTTC	CASGPLTTYEQYF
15	.	.	TRBJ1-6	TRBV15	TGTGCCACCAGCAGGCATCGGGTCGCGAATTCACCCCTCCACTTT	CATSRHRVANSPLHF
17	once	TRBD1	TRBJ2-2	TRBV5-1	TGCGCCAGCAGCCTACGAACCGGGACAGATTTCACCGGGGAGCTGTTTTTT	CASSLRTGTDFTGELFF
13	.	.	TRBJ2-1	TRBV6-1	TGTGCCAGCAGTTCGGTCCCTTACAATGAGCAGTTCTTC	CASSSVPYNEQFF
15	once	TRBD1	TRBJ2-5	TRBV27	TGTGCCAGCAGGCAGGGGGCCTGGTTAGGAGAGACCCAGTACTTC	CASRQGAWLGETQYF
14	.	TRBD1	TRBJ2-7	TRBV6-5	TGTGCCAGCAGCGTAAGGGACAGCCCCTACGAGCAGTACTTC	CASSVRDSPYEQYF
15	.	TRBD1	TRBJ1-2	TRBV14	TGTGCCAGCAACCAGGGGGGGGCTCGGAACTATGGCTACACCTTC	CASNQGGARNYGYTF
17	.	TRBD2	TRBJ2-7	TRBV4-2	TGTGCCAGCAGCCAAGAGGGGACTAGCGGGAGTTCTTACGAGCAGTACTTC	CASSQEGTSGSSYEQYF
12	few	.	TRBJ1-2	TRBV11-2	TGTGCCAGCAGCTTAGGAGCCTATGGCTACACCTTC	CASSLGAYGYTF
17	once	TRBD1	TRBJ2-5	TRBV6-6	TGTGCCAGCAGTCCCGTTACAGGGGCCACGAGCTTGGGGACCCAGTACTTC	CASSPVTGATSLGTQYF
11	.	.	TRBJ2-3	TRBV20-1	TGCAGTGCTAGAGCGGCAGATACGCAGTATTTT	CSARAADTQYF
14	.	TRBD1	TRBJ1-2	TRBV6-5	TGTGCCAGCAGTCTGCCGGGACAGGGGTATGGCTACACCTTC	CASSLPGQGYGYTF
13	.	.	TRBJ2-5	TRBV5-1	TGCGCCAGCAGCTCAACTAGTTTAGAGACCCAGTACTTC	CASSSTSLETQYF
14	.	TRBD2	TRBJ2-7	TRBV7-2	TGTGCCAGCAGCCAGCGGGGGGGTGCCTACGAGCAGTACTTC	CASSQRGGAYEQYF
12	.	TRBD1	TRBJ1-1	TRBV30	TGTGCCTGGAATCAGGGGGCGGATGAAGCTTTCTTT	CAWNQGADEAFF
13	.	.	TRBJ1-1	TRBV11-3	TGTGCCAGCAGCAGCGCCTCTAACACTGAAGCTTTCTTT	CASSSASNTEAFF
13	once	TRBD2	TRBJ2-1	TRBV9	TGTGCCAGCGATAGCGGGGCCTACAATGAGCAGTTCTTC	CASDSGAYNEQFF
16	.	TRBD1	TRBJ1-1	TRBV5-1	TGCGCCAGCAGCCCTGACAGGGCACTCGACTTCACTGAAGCTTTCTTT	CASSPDRALDFTEAFF
15	.	.	TRBJ2-2	TRBV19	TGTGCCAGTAGTATGGCGGCTAGGAGGGCCGGGGAGCTGTTTTTT	CASSMAARRAGELFF
17	.	TRBD2	TRBJ2-2	TRBV7-9	TGTGCCAGCAGCCTGTATAGCGGGGGCGCGAACACCGGGGAGCTGTTTTTT	CASSLYSGGANTGELFF
14	.	TRBD1	TRBJ1-2	TRBV13	TGTGCCAGCAGGCAACAGGGGGGGGGCTATGGCTACACCTTC	CASRQQGGGYGYTF
13	.	.	TRBJ1-1	TRBV5-4	TGTGCCAGCAGCTTGGCAGGGAACACTGAAGCTTTCTTT	CASSLAGNTEAFF
19	few	TRBD1	TRBJ1-3	TRBV7-9	TGTGCCAGCAGGCAAACCGGGACAGGCCAACCAGACTCTGGAAACACCATATATTTT	CASRQTGTGQPDSGNTIYF
12	.	.	TRBJ1-2	TRBV23-1	TGCGCCAGCAGCAGGGCCTACTATGGCTACACCTTC	CASSRAYYGYTF
14	.	.	TRBJ1-1	TRBV6-5	TGTGCCAGCAGTTACTCAGCCGGGAACACTGAAGCTTTCTTT	CASSYSAGNTEAFF
15	.	TRBD2	TRBJ2-3	TRBV11-2	TGTGCCAGCAGCCCCTGGACTAGTCGGCCAGATACGCAGTATTTT	CASSPWTSRPDTQYF
13	.	TRBD1	TRBJ1-1	TRBV6-5	TGTGCCAGCAGACAGGGGGTGGGCACTGAAGCTTTCTTT	CASRQGVGTEAFF
13	few	.	TRBJ1-1	TRBV7-7	TGTGCTAGCAGCTTAGACAGGAACACTGAAGCTTTCTTT	CASSLDRNTEAFF
16	.	TRBD1	TRBJ1-2	TRBV23-1	TGCGCCAGCAGTCACACCGGGACAGGGAGATTGTATGGCTACACCTTC	CASSHTGTGRLYGYTF
15	.	TRBD1	TRBJ2-1	TRBV7-9	TGTGCCAGCAGCTCGGACAGGGCTACCTACAATGAGCAGTTCTTC	CASSSDRATYNEQFF
13	.	.	TRBJ2-1	TRBV9	TGTGCCAGCAGCGTAGGGGGCGAGACAGAGCAGTTCTTC	CASSVGGETEQFF
15	.	TRBD1	TRBJ2-7	TRBV7-6	TGTGCCAGCAGCTTAGGGACAGGAAAATCCTACGAGCAGTACTTC	CASSLGTGKSYEQYF
15	once	TRBD1	TRBJ2-1	TRBV5-4	TGTGCCAGCAGCGGACAGGGCAATAAATGGAATGAGCAGTTCTTC	CASSGQGNKWNEQFF
13	.	.	TRBJ1-1	TRBV9	TGTGCCAGCAGCGTCACAGGGTCCACTGAAGCTTTCTTT	CASSVTGSTEAFF
16	.	.	TRBJ1-3	TRBV19	TGTGCCAGTAGTTCCTTCCCCCGCAGCTCTGGAAACACCATATATTTT	CASSSFPRSSGNTIYF
19	.	TRBD1	TRBJ1-6	TRBV11-2	TGTGCCAGCAGCTTCCGCCGGGCAGGGGGGAGCTCCTATAATTCACCCCTCCACTTT	CASSFRRAGGSSYNSPLHF
14	once	.	TRBJ2-7	TRBV18	TGTGCCAGCTCACCACTAGCGGAGTTCTACGAGCAGTACTTC	CASSPLAEFYEQYF
19	.	TRBD1	TRBJ2-1	TRBV7-9	TGTGCCAGCAGCTCCGTGGGACAGGGTAATATAGGCTCCTACAATGAGCAGTTCTTC	CASSSVGQGNIGSYNEQFF
16	.	.	TRBJ1-5	TRBV12-5	TGTGCTAGTGGTTTGGTGCTCAGCGCTAGCAATCAGCCCCAGCATTTT	CASGLVLSASNQPQHF
15	.	.	TRBJ2-5	TRBV23-1	TGCGCCAGCAGTCAATACAGGCAGCATCAAGAGACCCAGTACTTC	CASSQYRQHQETQYF
11	.	.	TRBJ1-3	TRBV6-5	TGTGCCAGCAGTCTGGGGGGCACCATATATTTT	CASSLGGTIYF
15	.	.	TRBJ1-3	TRBV18	TGTGCCAGCTCACCACGTCCGGACAGTAGAAACACCATATATTTT	CASSPRPDSRNTIYF
14	.	.	TRBJ2-1	TRBV5-1	TGCGCCAGCAGCTTGCTCCAGGGAAACAATGAGCAGTTCTTC	CASSLLQGNNEQFF